This T cell receptor beta chain comes out of a study of cytomegalovirus exposure and HLA in healthy donors. In the PCR, 60 Vbeta and 13 Jbeta primers were used. Clones were read by immunoSEQ multiplex PCR, and TCRdb kept only the in-frame ones, dropping some. The sample carries about 200,000 clones, 80% to 90% recorded once. The TCR was taken from a woman aged 30 to 39 in good health and CMV-seronegative. The sample taken for sequencing was PBMCs.

Here the CDR3 DNA reads TGTGCCAGCAGCTTAGGAACAGGGAGCCTGAACACTGAAGCTTTCTTT. The encoded protein is CASSLGTGSLNTEAFF. V gene TRBV7-8 combines with J gene TRBJ1-1; D perhaps matches TRBD1 (6 bases). The CDR3 is 16 amino acids. The V end was cut by 1 base, the J end by 0 bases, with 12 bases between. Germline-derived CDR1 and CDR2 are SGHVS and FQNEAQ.